Each of the 31 T cell receptor beta chains below was sequenced from the same sample in a study of blood T cell repertoires in COVID-19. Sequencing used immunoSEQ multiplex PCR; TCRdb keeps in-frame clones, though not all of them. The sample records 300,000 to 400,000 clones, roughly 86% being singletons. The sequenced sample consisted of peripheral blood. The receptors derive from a woman aged 70-85 years with COVID-19, enrolled during active disease.

This chain joins TRBV18 and TRBJ1-2; 12 nucleotides align to TRBD1. In germline, CDR1 is KGHSH, CDR2 LQKENI. The CDR3 is made up of 15 amino acids. V shed 5 bases and J 6 bases; nucleotides not matched to a gene: 7. This CDR3 reads CASSSGTGGADGYTF. CDR3 coding DNA: TGTGCCAGCTCATCCGGGACAGGGGGCGCCGATGGCTACACCTTC.

CDR3: CASSPPGTGPKNTGELFF. The CDR3 DNA reads TGTGCCAGCAGCCCCCCCGGGACAGGGCCGAAGAACACCGGGGAGCTGTTTTTT. This chain connects TRBV7-3 to TRBJ2-2, with 9 bases aligning to TRBD1. Trimming took 5 bases from V and 1 from J; bases not matched to a gene: 11. CDR1 SGHTA and CDR2 FQGTGA come from the germline V gene. The CDR3 has 18 amino acids.

The V call is TRBV28, the J call TRBJ2-3; D possibly corresponds to TRBD2 (6 bases). The CDR3 is 16 amino acids. Between the trimmed V and J ends, which lost 8 bases and 9 bases, there was a span of 27 bases. Germline CDR1 and CDR2: MDHEN and SYDVKM. Written as DNA, the CDR3 is TGTGCCAGCTGTAGTGGGGGGACCCTTTCGGTGGTCACGCAGTATTTT. This translates into CASCSGGTLSVVTQYF.

The chain employs TRBV6-5 and TRBJ2-7; D gene uncertain. Germline V gives CDR1 MNHEY, CDR2 SVGAGI. The CDR3 is 14 amino acids. V was trimmed by 3 bases and J by 7 bases, leaving 16 bases between them. The CDR3 DNA reads as TGTGCCAGCAGTTATCGACTCGACCCTATGGAGCAGTACTTC. Its translation: CASSYRLDPMEQYF.

V and J are TRBV7-2 and TRBJ1-6; D possibly corresponds to TRBD1 (5 bases). CDR1 and CDR2 from the germline V gene are SGHTA and FQGNSA. V lost 1 base and J 6 bases, leaving 7 bases between the germline ends. The CDR3 consists of 14 residues. In DNA form, the CDR3 reads TGTGCCAGCAGCTTAGGACAGAGTAATTCACCCCTCCACTTT. This sequence encodes CASSLGQSNSPLHF.

The chain carries TRBV19 and TRBJ1-2; TRBD1 might be the D (6 bases). CDR3 length equals 15 residues. From germline, CDR1 is LNHDA and CDR2 SQIVND (reference sequence). The V gene lost 5 bases and the J gene lost 2 bases, with 15 bases spanning the gap. The CDR3: CASSPPGQINYGYTF. Here the CDR3 DNA reads TGTGCCAGTAGTCCCCCGGGACAAATAAACTATGGCTACACCTTC.

V usage is TRBV4-2 and J usage is TRBJ1-1; 12 bases agree with TRBD1. Trimming cost V 2 bases and J 5 bases; bases outside gene matches: 6. The CDR3 consists of 16 residues. Per germline, CDR1 LGHNA and CDR2 YNFKEQ. The CDR3 bases are TGTGCCAGCAGCCAACCGGGACAGGGGGCAGGAACTGAAGCTTTCTTT. Translated, it gives CASSQPGQGAGTEAFF.

The rearrangement links TRBV12-3 or TRBV12-4 to TRBJ1-2; a possible D gene is TRBD1 (5 bases). The length of the CDR3 is 13 residues. Trimming removed 6 bases at V and 8 bases at J, with 16 bases between. The CDR3 coding sequence is TGTGCCAGCAGCCGGCGGGGGAACCTCGGCTACACCTTC. This sequence encodes CASSRRGNLGYTF.

The chain links TRBV21-1 to TRBJ1-4; the DNA was not compared with TRBD1, the D call given in the table. TRBV21-1 has pseudogene status. This CDR3 comprises 16 residues. The CDR3 loop is CASSTGTGGEGEKLFF. CDR3 DNA sequence: TGTGCCAGCAGCACCGGGACAGGGGGCGAGGGAGAAAAACTGTTTTTT.

V is TRBV11-1 and J is TRBJ2-1; D may be TRBD2 (6 bases). CDR1 and CDR2 from the germline V gene are SGHAT and FQDESV (reference sequence). V shed 7 bases and J shed 3 bases, with 16 bases lying between them. This CDR3 contains 15 residues. CDR3 amino acids: CASTSFTTSYNEQFF. The CDR3 DNA reads as TGTGCCAGCACCTCTTTTACGACTAGCTACAATGAGCAGTTCTTC.

V is TRBV5-1 and J is TRBJ2-5; 10 bases map to TRBD2. The CDR3 spans 15 residues. V trimming: 6 bases; J trimming: 5 bases; junction bases outside the gene matches: 10. The germline V gene encodes CDR1 SGHRS and CDR2 YFSETQ. The CDR3: CASILSGGAEETQYF. The CDR3 DNA reads as TGCGCCAGCATTCTAAGCGGGGGGGCGGAGGAGACCCAGTACTTC.

The chain recombines TRBV7-9 with TRBJ1-4; 8 bases match TRBD1. Looked up from germline, CDR1 is SEHNR and CDR2 is FQNEAQ (reference sequence). The junction had 7 bases not matched to a gene; V was cut back by 5 bases and J by 8 bases. The CDR3 is 14 amino acids. CDR3 nucleotides: TGTGCCAGCAGCAAGACAGGGGTCGACGAAAAACTGTTTTTT. Translation: CASSKTGVDEKLFF.

The chain has TRBV7-6 and TRBJ1-5; 7 bases are a match to TRBD1. V lost 1 base and J lost 7; bases outside the gene matches: 7. Germline loops: CDR1 SGHVS, CDR2 FNYEAQ. There are 15 residues in the CDR3. The CDR3 protein is CASSLGRGIGQPQHF. CDR3 nucleotides: TGTGCCAGCAGCTTAGGCAGGGGGATAGGACAGCCCCAGCATTTT.

J is TRBJ2-3 and V is TRBV4-1, with 11 bases matching TRBD2. V lost 2 bases to trimming and J lost 3 bases; unmatched junction nucleotides: 4. CDR3 length: 16 residues. Germline CDR1 and CDR2: MGHRA and YSYEKL. CDR3 protein: CASSQTRLAGTDTQYF. Written as DNA, the CDR3 is TGCGCCAGCAGCCAAACCCGACTAGCGGGGACAGATACGCAGTATTTT.

This chain links TRBV9 with TRBJ2-7; 9 bases are shared with TRBD2. The CDR3 has 15 residues. V gave up 0 bases and J gave up 4 bases; unmatched junction bases: 5. The germline V gene encodes CDR1 SGDLS and CDR2 YYNGEE. CDR3 nucleotides: TGTGCCAGCAGCGTAGAGGGCCTAGCGGGGTACGAGCAGTACTTC. The encoded protein is CASSVEGLAGYEQYF.

The chain has TRBV5-1 and TRBJ2-3; D gene unclear. V was pared by 3 bases and J by 9 bases, with 14 bases between. The V gene's germline CDR1 is SGHRS and CDR2 YFSETQ. The CDR3 spans 13 residues. The CDR3 reads CASSSLRLGTQYF. CDR3 coding DNA: TGCGCCAGCAGCTCCCTCAGGTTGGGCACGCAGTATTTT.

CDR3 region: CASSVGMGLAAGELFF. The CDR3 DNA reads as TGTGCCAGCAGCGTAGGAATGGGACTAGCGGCCGGGGAGCTGTTTTTT. The chain employs TRBV9 and TRBJ2-2, with TRBD2 identical over 11 bases. The V gene's germline CDR1 is SGDLS and CDR2 YYNGEE. The CDR3 totals 16 residues. V was pared by 0 bases and J by 6 bases, with 4 bases of the junction left unmatched.

This clone was seen once. V and J are TRBV6-2 or TRBV6-3 and TRBJ1-1, with a weak D call TRBD1 (5 bases). V was trimmed by 2 bases and J by 0 bases, leaving 16 bases between them. The length of the CDR3 is 17 residues. Germline values: CDR1 MNHEY, CDR2 SVGEGT. Here the CDR3 DNA reads TGTGCCAGCAGTTACGGGGGGATCCACTTCATGAACACTGAAGCTTTCTTT. It yields the protein CASSYGGIHFMNTEAFF.

This rearrangement joins TRBV2 to TRBJ2-2, with no clear D. Germline V gene lookup returns CDR1 SNHLY and CDR2 FYNNEI. V lost 7 bases to trimming and J lost 0 bases, with 6 bases between them. The CDR3 spans 13 residues. CDR3 bases: TGTGCCAGCAAGCTGGCGAACACCGGGGAGCTGTTTTTT. Its translation is CASKLANTGELFF. The full variable domain, with the rest looked up from reference TRBV2 and TRBJ2-2, is EPEVTQTPSHQVTQMGQEVILRCVPISNHLYFYWYRQILGQKVEFLVSFYNNEISEKSEIFDDQFSVERPDGSNFTLKIRSTKLEDSAMYFCASKLANTGELFFGEGSRLTVL.

V is TRBV9 and J is TRBJ2-3; weak D call: TRBD2 (6 bases). The CDR3 length is 16 residues. Germline CDR1 is SGDLS and CDR2 is YYNGEE. V dropped 4 bases and J dropped 1 base, with 16 bases sitting between them. In DNA form, the CDR3 reads TGTGCCAGCAGCTCCCCGACCCCGGGGGGCACAGATACGCAGTATTTT. It codes for CASSSPTPGGTDTQYF.

This chain connects TRBV28 to TRBJ1-4, with 8 bases identical to TRBD1. The CDR3 consists of 15 residues. J lost 2 bases, V lost 5 bases, and 4 bases had no gene match. Per germline, CDR1 MDHEN and CDR2 SYDVKM. The CDR3 is CASSQDRETNEKLFF. The CDR3 nucleotides read TGTGCCAGCAGTCAGGACAGGGAGACTAATGAAAAACTGTTTTTT.

This chain uses TRBV7-2 with TRBJ2-2, with 14 bases matching TRBD2. The trim removed 0 bases at V and 4 bases at J, leaving 4 bases unmatched. The CDR3 runs 18 residues. Germline loops: CDR1 SGHTA, CDR2 FQGNSA. The chain's CDR3 is CASSLARLAGGSTGELFF. The DNA of the CDR3 is TGTGCCAGCAGCTTAGCGAGACTAGCGGGGGGGAGCACCGGGGAGCTGTTTTTT.

The sample holds one count of this clone. V gene TRBV24-1 combines with J gene TRBJ2-1; D possibly corresponds to TRBD2 (6 bases). The CDR3 totals 13 residues. Germline V gene sequence: CDR1 KGHDR, CDR2 SFDVKD. The V end lost 8 bases, the J end lost 9 bases, and 16 bases lay between the germline ends. The CDR3 sequence: CATKVNWGGEQFF. The CDR3 region has the DNA TGTGCCACCAAAGTCAACTGGGGAGGTGAGCAGTTCTTC.

The chain couples TRBV5-1 to TRBJ1-2, with TRBD1 matching 8 bases. V trimming: 0 bases; J trimming: 4 bases; junction bases outside the gene matches: 5. Per the germline V gene, CDR1 is SGHRS and CDR2 is YFSETQ. The CDR3 totals 15 residues. CDR3 amino acids: CASSLDQGAAYGYTF. CDR3 coding DNA: TGCGCCAGCAGCTTGGATCAGGGGGCGGCCTATGGCTACACCTTC.

The V and J genes are TRBV27 and TRBJ2-7; 8 bases fit TRBD2. Germline trimming cut 7 bases from V and 6 bases from J; bases unmatched to any gene: 14. The CDR3 is 15 amino acids. Per germline, CDR1 MNHEY and CDR2 SMNVEV (reference sequence). The CDR3 DNA reads as TGTGCCAGCAAGGTCTTAGTAGCGGGGTCTAGCGAGCAGTACTTC. Translated, it gives CASKVLVAGSSEQYF.

The J gene is TRBJ1-2, the V gene TRBV7-9; possible D gene TRBD1, 6 bases. The length of the CDR3 is 16 residues. Deletions cut 1 base from V and 6 bases from J, with 18 bases between. CDR1 and CDR2 from the germline V gene are SEHNR and FQNEAQ (reference sequence). CDR3 in amino acids: CASSLGHREWIDGYTF. The DNA for the CDR3 is TGTGCCAGCAGCTTAGGGCACAGGGAGTGGATTGATGGCTACACCTTC.

V usage is TRBV29-1 and J usage is TRBJ2-7; 7 bases fit TRBD1. Trimming took 1 base from V and 7 from J; bases not matched to a gene: 7. Looked up from germline, CDR1 is SQVTM and CDR2 is ANQGSEA. CDR3 length: 13 residues. The CDR3 bases are TGCAGCGTTGAAGGTGACAGGGATTCAGAGCAGTACTTC. This sequence encodes CSVEGDRDSEQYF.

This clone appeared once. The J gene is TRBJ1-1, the V gene TRBV7-9; 12 nucleotides agree with TRBD1. J lost 12 bases, V lost 1 base, and 3 bases had no gene match. Germline assignment: CDR1 SEHNR and CDR2 FQNEAQ (reference sequence). The CDR3 sequence is 13 residues long. The CDR3 region is CASSLEGQGASFF. CDR3 sequence (DNA): TGTGCCAGCAGCTTAGAGGGACAGGGGGCCTCTTTCTTT. Supplemented by reference TRBV7-9 and TRBJ1-1, the full variable domain reads DTGVSQNPRHKITKRGQNVTFRCDPISEHNRLYWYRQTLGQGPEFLTYFQNEAQLEKSRLLSDRFSAERPKGSFSTLEIQRTEQGDSAMYLCASSLEGQGASFFGQGTRLTVV.

As for this clone: Germline and junction disagree at one end, which may indicate a read error. The chain carries TRBV19 and TRBJ1-1; 10 nucleotides agree with TRBD1. This CDR3 is 11 amino acids long. The germline V gene has CDR1 LNHDA and CDR2 SQIVND (reference sequence). The CDR3 loop is CASRDRGIVSF. CDR3 nucleotides: TGTGCCAGTCGGGACAGGGGCATAGTGAGCTTT. Full variable domain (outside the CDR3, taken from reference TRBV19 and TRBJ1-1): DGGITQSPKYLFRKEGQNVTLSCEQNLNHDAMYWYRQDPGQGLRLIYYSQIVNDFQKGDIAEGYSVSREKKESFPLTVTSAQKNPTAFYLCASRDRGIVSFGQGTRLTVV.

The gene calls are TRBV19 and TRBJ1-5; maybe TRBD1 (5 bases). V dropped 4 bases and J dropped 0 bases, with 16 bases sitting between them. CDR1 LNHDA and CDR2 SQIVND come from the germline V gene (reference sequence). CDR3 length equals 17 residues. CDR3 sequence: CASSTPGLIYSNQPQHF. The CDR3 DNA sequence: TGTGCCAGTAGTACCCCGGGACTGATATATAGCAATCAGCCCCAGCATTTT. Combining the CDR3 with reference TRBV19 and TRBJ1-5 gives the whole variable domain DGGITQSPKYLFRKEGQNVTLSCEQNLNHDAMYWYRQDPGQGLRLIYYSQIVNDFQKGDIAEGYSVSREKKESFPLTVTSAQKNPTAFYLCASSTPGLIYSNQPQHFGDGTRLSIL.

Only one count was recorded for this clone. The V call is TRBV30, the J call TRBJ1-2, with 8 nucleotides matching TRBD1. The V and J ends lost 5 bases and 4 bases, in that order; junction bases with no gene match: 12. Germline V gene lookup returns CDR1 GTSNPN and CDR2 SVGIG (reference sequence). The CDR3 length is 15 residues. CDR3 loop: CAWVDFTGGSYGYTF. CDR3 bases: TGTGCCTGGGTCGACTTTACAGGGGGTAGCTATGGCTACACCTTC.